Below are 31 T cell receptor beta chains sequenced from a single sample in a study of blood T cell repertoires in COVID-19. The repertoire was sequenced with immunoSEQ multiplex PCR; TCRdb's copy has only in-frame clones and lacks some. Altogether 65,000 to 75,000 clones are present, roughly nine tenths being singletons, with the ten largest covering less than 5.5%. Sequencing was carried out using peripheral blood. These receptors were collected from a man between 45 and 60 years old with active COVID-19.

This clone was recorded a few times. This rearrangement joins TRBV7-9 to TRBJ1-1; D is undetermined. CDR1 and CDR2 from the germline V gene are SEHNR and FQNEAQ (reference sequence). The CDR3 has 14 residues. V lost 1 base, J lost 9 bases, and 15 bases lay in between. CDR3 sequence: CASSLVQNGVQAFF. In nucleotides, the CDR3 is TGTGCCAGCAGCTTAGTACAAAACGGGGTACAAGCTTTCTTT.

The CDR3 region is CSVGRGNTEAFF. In DNA, the CDR3 is TGCAGCGTTGGCAGGGGGAACACTGAAGCTTTCTTT. The rearrangement links TRBV29-1 to TRBJ1-1, with D possibly matching TRBD1 (6 bases). From germline, CDR1 is SQVTM and CDR2 ANQGSEA. V was shortened by 4 bases and J by 1 base, with 7 bases between the two germline ends. The CDR3 runs 12 residues.

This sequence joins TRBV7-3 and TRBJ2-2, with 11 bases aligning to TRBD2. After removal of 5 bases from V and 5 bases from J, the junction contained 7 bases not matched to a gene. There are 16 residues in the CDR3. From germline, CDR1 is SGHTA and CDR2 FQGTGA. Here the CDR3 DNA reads TGTGCCAGCAGCCCGACTAGCGGGACGGTTACCGGGGAGCTGTTTTTT. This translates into CASSPTSGTVTGELFF.

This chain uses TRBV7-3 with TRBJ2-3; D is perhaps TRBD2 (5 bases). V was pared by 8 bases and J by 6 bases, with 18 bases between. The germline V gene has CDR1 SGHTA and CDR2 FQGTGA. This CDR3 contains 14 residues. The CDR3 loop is CASALAGFVDTQYF. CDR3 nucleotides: TGTGCCAGCGCACTGGCGGGCTTCGTGGATACGCAGTATTTT.

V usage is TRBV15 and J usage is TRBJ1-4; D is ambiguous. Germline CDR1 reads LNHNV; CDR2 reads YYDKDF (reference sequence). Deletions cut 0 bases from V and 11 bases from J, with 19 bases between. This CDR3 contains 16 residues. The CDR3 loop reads CATSRDQLSSPRKLFF. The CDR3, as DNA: TGTGCCACCAGCAGAGATCAATTGAGTTCCCCGCGCAAACTGTTTTTT.

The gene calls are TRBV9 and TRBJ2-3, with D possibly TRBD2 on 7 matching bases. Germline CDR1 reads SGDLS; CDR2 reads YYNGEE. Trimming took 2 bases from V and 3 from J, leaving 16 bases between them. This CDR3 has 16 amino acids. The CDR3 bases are TGTGCCAGCAGCGTCCGGGGGGCGCTCAAGACAGATACGCAGTATTTT. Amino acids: CASSVRGALKTDTQYF. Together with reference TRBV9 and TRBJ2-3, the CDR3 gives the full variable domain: DSGVTQTPKHLITATGQRVTLRCSPRSGDLSVYWYQQSLDQGLQFLIQYYNGEERAKGNILERFSAQQFPDLHSELNLSSLELGDSALYFCASSVRGALKTDTQYFGPGTRLTVL.

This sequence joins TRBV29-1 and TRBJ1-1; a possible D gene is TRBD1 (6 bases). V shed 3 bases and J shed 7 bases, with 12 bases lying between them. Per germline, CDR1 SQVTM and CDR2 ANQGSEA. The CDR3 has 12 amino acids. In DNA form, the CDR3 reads TGCAGCGTTGAGCAGGGGAACCGTGAAGCTTTCTTT. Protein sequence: CSVEQGNREAFF.

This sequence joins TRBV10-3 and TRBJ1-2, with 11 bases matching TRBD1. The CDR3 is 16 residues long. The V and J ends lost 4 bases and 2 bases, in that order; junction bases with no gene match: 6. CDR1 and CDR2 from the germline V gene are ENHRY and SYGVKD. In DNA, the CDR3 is TGTGCCATCAGTGGCCCGGGACAGGGGGGAAACTATGGCTACACCTTC. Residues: CAISGPGQGGNYGYTF.

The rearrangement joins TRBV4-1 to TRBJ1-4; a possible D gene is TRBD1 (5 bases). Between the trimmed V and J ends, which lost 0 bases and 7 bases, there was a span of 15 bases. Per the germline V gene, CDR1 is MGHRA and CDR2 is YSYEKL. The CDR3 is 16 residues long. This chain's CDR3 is CASSQDGGSGGEKLFF. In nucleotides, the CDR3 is TGCGCCAGCAGCCAAGATGGGGGGTCAGGCGGTGAAAAACTGTTTTTT.

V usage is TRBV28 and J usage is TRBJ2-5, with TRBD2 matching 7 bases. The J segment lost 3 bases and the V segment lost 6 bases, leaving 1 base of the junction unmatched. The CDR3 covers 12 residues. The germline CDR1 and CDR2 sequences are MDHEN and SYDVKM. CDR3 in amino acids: CASSGGKETQYF. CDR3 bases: TGTGCCAGCAGCGGGGGGAAAGAGACCCAGTACTTC.

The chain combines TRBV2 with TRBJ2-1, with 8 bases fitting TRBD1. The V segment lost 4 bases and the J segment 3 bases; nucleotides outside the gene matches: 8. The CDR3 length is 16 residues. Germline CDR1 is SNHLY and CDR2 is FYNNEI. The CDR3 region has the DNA TGTGCCAGCAGTGGGACAGGGCAGTTCTTCTACAATGAGCAGTTCTTC. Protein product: CASSGTGQFFYNEQFF.

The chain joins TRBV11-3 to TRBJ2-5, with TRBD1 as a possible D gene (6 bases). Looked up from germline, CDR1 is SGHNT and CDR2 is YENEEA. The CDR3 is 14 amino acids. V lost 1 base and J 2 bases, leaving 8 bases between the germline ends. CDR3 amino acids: CASSLGGQQETQYF. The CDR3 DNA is TGTGCCAGCAGCTTAGGAGGACAGCAAGAGACCCAGTACTTC.

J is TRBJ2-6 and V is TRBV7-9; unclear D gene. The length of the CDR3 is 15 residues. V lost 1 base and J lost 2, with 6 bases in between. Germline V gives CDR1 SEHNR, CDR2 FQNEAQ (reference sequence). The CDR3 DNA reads TGTGCCAGCAGCTTAGGGGCCGCTGGGGCCAACGTCCTGACTTTC. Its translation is CASSLGAAGANVLTF.

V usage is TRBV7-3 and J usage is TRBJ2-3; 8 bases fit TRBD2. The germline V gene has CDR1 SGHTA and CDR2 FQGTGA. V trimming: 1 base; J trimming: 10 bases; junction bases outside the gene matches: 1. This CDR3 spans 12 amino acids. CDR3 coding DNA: TGTGCCAGCAGCTTAAACGGGAGGGCGCAGTATTTT. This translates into CASSLNGRAQYF. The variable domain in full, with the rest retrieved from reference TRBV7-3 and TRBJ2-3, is GAGVSQTPSNKVTEKGKYVELRCDPISGHTALYWYRQSLGQGPEFLIYFQGTGAADDSGLPNDRFFAVRPEGSVSTLKIQRTERGDSAVYLCASSLNGRAQYFGPGTRLTVL.

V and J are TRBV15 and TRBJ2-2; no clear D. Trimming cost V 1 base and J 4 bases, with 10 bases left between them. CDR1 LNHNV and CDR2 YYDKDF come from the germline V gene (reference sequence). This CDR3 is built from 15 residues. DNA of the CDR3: TGTGCCACCAGCAGAGGAGGTCAGACCACCGGGGAGCTGTTTTTT. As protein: CATSRGGQTTGELFF.

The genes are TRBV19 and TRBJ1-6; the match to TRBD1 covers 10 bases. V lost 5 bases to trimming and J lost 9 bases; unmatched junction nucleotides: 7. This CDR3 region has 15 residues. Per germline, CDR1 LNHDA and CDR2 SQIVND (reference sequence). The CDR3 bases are TGTGCCAGTAGTTCTCCGGGACAGGGGAGTTCACCCCTCCACTTT. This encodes CASSSPGQGSSPLHF.

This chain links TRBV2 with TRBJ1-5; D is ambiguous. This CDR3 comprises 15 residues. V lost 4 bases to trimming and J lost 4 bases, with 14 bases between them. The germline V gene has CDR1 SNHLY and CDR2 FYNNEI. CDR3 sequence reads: CASSGTVAGNQPQHF. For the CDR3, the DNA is TGTGCCAGCAGTGGAACGGTCGCGGGGAATCAGCCCCAGCATTTT. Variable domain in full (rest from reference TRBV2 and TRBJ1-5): EPEVTQTPSHQVTQMGQEVILRCVPISNHLYFYWYRQILGQKVEFLVSFYNNEISEKSEIFDDQFSVERPDGSNFTLKIRSTKLEDSAMYFCASSGTVAGNQPQHFGDGTRLSIL.

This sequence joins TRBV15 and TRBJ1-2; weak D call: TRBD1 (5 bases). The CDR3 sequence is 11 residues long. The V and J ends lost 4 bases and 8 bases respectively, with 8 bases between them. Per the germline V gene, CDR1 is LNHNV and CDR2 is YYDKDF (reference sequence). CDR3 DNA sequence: TGTGCCACCAGCAACGGGGGGGGCTACACCTTC. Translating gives CATSNGGGYTF. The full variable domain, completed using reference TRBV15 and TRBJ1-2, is DAMVIQNPRYQVTQFGKPVTLSCSQTLNHNVMYWYQQKSSQAPKLLFHYYDKDFNNEADTPDNFQSRRPNTSFCFLDIRSPGLGDTAMYLCATSNGGGYTFGSGTRLTVV.

The CDR3: CASSFAGVVNTGELFF. As DNA, the CDR3 is TGTGCCAGCAGCTTCGCGGGAGTGGTAAACACCGGGGAGCTGTTTTTT. This sequence joins TRBV11-3 and TRBJ2-2, with 7 bases that match TRBD2. V lost 3 bases to trimming and J lost 2 bases; unmatched junction nucleotides: 6. This CDR3 comprises 16 residues. Germline V gene lookup returns CDR1 SGHNT and CDR2 YENEEA.

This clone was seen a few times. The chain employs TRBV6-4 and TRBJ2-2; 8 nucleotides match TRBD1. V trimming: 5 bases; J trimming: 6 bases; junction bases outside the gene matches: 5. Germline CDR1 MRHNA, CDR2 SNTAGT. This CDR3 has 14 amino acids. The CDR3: CASSFNRGSGELFF. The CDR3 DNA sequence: TGTGCCAGCAGTTTTAACAGGGGGTCCGGGGAGCTGTTTTTT.

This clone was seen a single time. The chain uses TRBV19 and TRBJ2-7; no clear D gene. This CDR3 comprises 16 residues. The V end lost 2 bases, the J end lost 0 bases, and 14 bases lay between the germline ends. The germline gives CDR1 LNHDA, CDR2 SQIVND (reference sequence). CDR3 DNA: TGTGCCAGTAGTATAATGTTCCAGGTTTCCTCCTACGAGCAGTACTTC. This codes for CASSIMFQVSSYEQYF.

The CDR3 spells CASSPRGQGQTQYF. The CDR3, as DNA: TGTGCCAGCAGCCCAAGGGGACAGGGCCAGACCCAGTACTTC. This sequence joins TRBV7-2 and TRBJ2-5; the match to TRBD1 covers 9 bases. This CDR3 is built from 14 residues. Germline loops: CDR1 SGHTA, CDR2 FQGNSA. With V trimmed by 5 bases and J by 6 bases, 7 bases remained unmatched.

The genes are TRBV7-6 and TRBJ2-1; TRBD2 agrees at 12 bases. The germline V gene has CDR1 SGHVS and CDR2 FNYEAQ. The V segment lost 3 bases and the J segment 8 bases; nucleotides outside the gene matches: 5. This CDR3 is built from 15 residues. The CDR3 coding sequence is TGTGCCAGCAGCTTCACTAGCGGGGGGTGGGATGAGCAGTTCTTC. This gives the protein CASSFTSGGWDEQFF.

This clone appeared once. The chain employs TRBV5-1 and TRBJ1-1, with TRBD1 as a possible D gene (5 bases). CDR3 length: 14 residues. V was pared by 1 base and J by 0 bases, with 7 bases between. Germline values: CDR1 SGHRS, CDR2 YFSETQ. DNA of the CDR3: TGCGCCAGCAGCTTGTGGACAATGAACACTGAAGCTTTCTTT. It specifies CASSLWTMNTEAFF. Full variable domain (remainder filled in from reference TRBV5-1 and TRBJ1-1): KAGVTQTPRYLIKTRGQQVTLSCSPISGHRSVSWYQQTPGQGLQFLFEYFSETQRNKGNFPGRFSGRQFSNSRSEMNVSTLELGDSALYLCASSLWTMNTEAFFGQGTRLTVV.

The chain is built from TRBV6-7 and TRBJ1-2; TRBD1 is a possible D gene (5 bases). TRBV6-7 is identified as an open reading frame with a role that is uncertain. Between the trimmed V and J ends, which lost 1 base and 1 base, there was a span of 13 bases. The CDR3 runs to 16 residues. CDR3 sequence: CASSYWEQVLNYGYTF. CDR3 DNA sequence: TGTGCCAGCAGTTACTGGGAACAGGTTCTTAACTATGGCTACACCTTC.

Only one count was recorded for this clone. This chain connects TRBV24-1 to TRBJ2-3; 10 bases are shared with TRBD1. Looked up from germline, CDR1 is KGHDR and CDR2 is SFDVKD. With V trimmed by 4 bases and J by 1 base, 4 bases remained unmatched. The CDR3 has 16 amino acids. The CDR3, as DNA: TGTGCCACCAGTGACCCGACAGGGGGCGGCACAGATACGCAGTATTTT. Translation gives CATSDPTGGGTDTQYF.

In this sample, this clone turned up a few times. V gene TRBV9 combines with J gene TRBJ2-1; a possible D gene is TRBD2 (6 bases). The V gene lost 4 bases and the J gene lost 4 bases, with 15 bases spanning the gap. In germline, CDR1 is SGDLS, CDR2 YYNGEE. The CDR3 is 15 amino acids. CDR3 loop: CASSPRGTRYNEQFF. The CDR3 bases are TGTGCCAGCAGCCCCCGAGGGACTCGATACAATGAGCAGTTCTTC.

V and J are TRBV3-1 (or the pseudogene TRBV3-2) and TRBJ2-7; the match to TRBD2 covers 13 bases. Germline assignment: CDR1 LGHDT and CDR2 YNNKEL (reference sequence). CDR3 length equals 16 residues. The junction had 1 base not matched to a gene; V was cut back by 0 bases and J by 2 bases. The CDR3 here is CASSQEGLAGPYEQYF. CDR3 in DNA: TGTGCCAGCAGCCAAGAGGGACTAGCGGGACCCTACGAGCAGTACTTC.

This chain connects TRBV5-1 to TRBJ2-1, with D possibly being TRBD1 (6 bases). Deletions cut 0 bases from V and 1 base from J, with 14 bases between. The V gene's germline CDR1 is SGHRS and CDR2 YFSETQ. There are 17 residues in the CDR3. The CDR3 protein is CASSLVPVQGSYNEQFF. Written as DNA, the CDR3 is TGCGCCAGCAGCTTGGTCCCTGTCCAGGGGTCCTACAATGAGCAGTTCTTC.

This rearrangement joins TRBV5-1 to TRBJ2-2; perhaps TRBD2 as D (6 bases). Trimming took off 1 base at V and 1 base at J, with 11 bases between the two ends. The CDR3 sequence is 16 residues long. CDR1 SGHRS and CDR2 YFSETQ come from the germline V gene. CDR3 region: CASSLSFGGNTGELFF. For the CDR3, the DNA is TGCGCCAGCAGCTTGTCCTTCGGGGGGAACACCGGGGAGCTGTTTTTT.

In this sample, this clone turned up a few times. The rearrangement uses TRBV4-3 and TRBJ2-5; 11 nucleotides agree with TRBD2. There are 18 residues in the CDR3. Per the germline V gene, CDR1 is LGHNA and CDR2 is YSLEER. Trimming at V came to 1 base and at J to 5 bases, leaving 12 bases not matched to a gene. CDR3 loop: CASSQVLFGTSGQETQYF. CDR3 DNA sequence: TGCGCCAGCAGCCAAGTACTTTTCGGGACTAGCGGTCAGGAGACCCAGTACTTC.